This T cell receptor (beta chain) was found in a study of blood T cell repertoires in COVID-19 (dated by TCRdb to 2018 to 2020). Looking at the study overall: The collaborator samples originated in the United States, Italy and Spain and spanned the acute and convalescent phases of COVID-19. Where available, HLA class I and class II types were taken from metadata supplied by the sample provider and were not determined by assay-based typing. The prospective study material was composed of cDNA or gDNA derived from T cells, B-cell-depleted T cells, or PBMCs. Samples came from the ongoing ImmuneRACE study (first 160 participants) plus 1,254 subjects from 6 global collaborators. The repertoires were released in a freely available public database intended as a resource for research on the immune response to SARS-CoV-2. A de-identified subject ID, COVID-19 status, age in years and sex were almost always included in the sample metadata. Subjects who had been exposed to COVID-19, were actively infected with it, or had recovered from it provided the deeply sampled blood TCRbeta repertoires that made up the dataset.

Collaborating institutions collected whole blood in K2EDTA tubes following their own protocols. For TCRbeta analysis, collaborators shipped samples as frozen whole blood, isolated PBMCs, or DNA extracted from either of those sample types. The study at large found these results: The quantity of clinical and demographic metadata differed by source and by participant and was supplied without curation.

TCRbeta CDR3 regions were amplified from genomic DNA using the immunoSEQ Assay, a bias-controlled multiplex PCR. Regarding the original processing steps: Nucleated cell counts per sample were estimated from amplification of reference gene primers within the assay. Sequence reads were collapsed and filtered to measure the absolute abundance of every unique TCRbeta CDR3 rearrangement. For each sample, productive Simpson clonality was calculated as the square root of Simpson's diversity index over productive rearrangements. As stored in TCRdb, this immuneACCESS dataset retains in-frame rearrangements with V and J assigned. A fraction of the clones does not appear; measured against another copy, unresolved V genes explain less than half of the discrepancy, and the remainder lacks a known reason. V, J and clone size are taken as reported in that table, and D and trimming were inferred from the DNA itself. This sample is represented by 100,000 to 120,000 clones; approximately 76% of them were singletons. The ten largest make up just under 20% of the sample.

On this clone itself: The clone's antigen remains unknown. Per-base quality was not reported, and no clone a single base away is much larger than it.

Sample: peripheral blood. This clonotype was obtained from an older woman with acute or convalescent COVID-19.

The DNA sequence is TGTGCCAGCAGCCCGGAGAGACAGGGCCCCAATGAGCAGTTCTTC. This sequence encodes CASSPERQGPNEQFF. The sequence is built from TRBV5-8 and TRBJ2-1; 7 middle bases align to TRBD1. At the junction V is shortened by 4 bases and J by 6 bases; bases outside the gene matches: 10. The CDR3 has 15 amino acids, counting the end cysteine and phenylalanine. Here the CDR3 DNA is all that survives: 45 bases in frame from base 1. According to the germline V gene, CDR1 reads SGHTS and CDR2 reads YDEGEE. When the CDR3 is completed using the reference TRBV5-8 and TRBJ2-1 genes on either side, the full variable domain is EAGVTQSPTHLIKTRGQQATLRCSPISGHTSVYWYQQALGLGLQFLLWYDEGEERNRGNFPPRFSGRQFPNYSSELNVNALELEDSALYLCASSPERQGPNEQFFGPGTRLTVL.